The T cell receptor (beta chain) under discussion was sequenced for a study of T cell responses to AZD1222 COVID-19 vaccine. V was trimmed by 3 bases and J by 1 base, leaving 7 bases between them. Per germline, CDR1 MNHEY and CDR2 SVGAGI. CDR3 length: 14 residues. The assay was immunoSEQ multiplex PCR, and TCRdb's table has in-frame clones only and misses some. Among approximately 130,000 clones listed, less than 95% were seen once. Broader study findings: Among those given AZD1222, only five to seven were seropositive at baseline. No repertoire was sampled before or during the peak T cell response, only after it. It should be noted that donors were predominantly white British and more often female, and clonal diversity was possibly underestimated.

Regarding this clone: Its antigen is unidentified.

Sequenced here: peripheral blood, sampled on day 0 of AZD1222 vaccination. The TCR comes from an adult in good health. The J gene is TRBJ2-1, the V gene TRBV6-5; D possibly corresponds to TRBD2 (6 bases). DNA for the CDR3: TGTGCCAGCAGTTATGGAGGGTCCTACAATGAGCAGTTCTTC. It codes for CASSYGGSYNEQFF.